This record looks at one T cell receptor (beta chain) sequence and its context. Its matching antigen is unknown. This entry comes from a study of cytomegalovirus exposure and HLA in healthy donors. This PCR relied on a set of 60 Vbeta primers and 13 Jbeta primers. TCRdb's table, derived via immunoSEQ multiplex PCR, lists solely in-frame clones and lacks some. In the table there are a few hundred thousand clones, approximately 80% of which are singletons. The J segment lost 2 bases and the V segment lost 0 bases, leaving 1 base of the junction unmatched. This CDR3 is 14 amino acids long. CDR1 is LGHNA and CDR2 is YNFKEQ in the germline V gene. Regarding the study as a whole: Later findings reportedly placed an Asian-associated ancestry cluster below the approximately 670-donor mean for N-insertions. A later analysis found TCR association rates differed by HLA locus, highest for DRB1 and lowest for HLA-C. Presence/absence analyses treated sequencing depth as roughly uniform across donors. It was shown in a later analysis that HLA-associated TCR beta chains were more clonally expanded than other, equally common chains.

The source is a girl aged 5 to 17 in good health and CMV-seronegative. The source material was PBMCs. V is TRBV4-2 and J is TRBJ2-7, with TRBD2 identical over 7 bases. DNA for the CDR3: TGTGCCAGCAGCCAAGAGGGAGGGCCCTACGAGCAGTACTTC. Encoded protein: CASSQEGGPYEQYF.